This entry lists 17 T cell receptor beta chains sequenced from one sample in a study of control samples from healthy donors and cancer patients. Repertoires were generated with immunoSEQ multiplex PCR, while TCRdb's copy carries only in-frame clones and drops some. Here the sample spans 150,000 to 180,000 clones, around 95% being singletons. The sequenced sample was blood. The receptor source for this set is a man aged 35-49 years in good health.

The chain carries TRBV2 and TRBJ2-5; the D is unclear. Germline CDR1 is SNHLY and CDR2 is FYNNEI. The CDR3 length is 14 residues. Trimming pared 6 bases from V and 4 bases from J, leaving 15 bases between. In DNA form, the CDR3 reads TGTGCCAGCAGCGAGACTCGCTCGGTAGAGACCCAGTACTTC. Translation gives CASSETRSVETQYF.

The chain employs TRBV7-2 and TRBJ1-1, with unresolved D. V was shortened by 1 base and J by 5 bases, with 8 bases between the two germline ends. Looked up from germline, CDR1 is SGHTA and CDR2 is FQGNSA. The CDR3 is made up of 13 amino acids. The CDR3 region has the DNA TGTGCCAGCAGCTTAGGGTCGAAGACTGAAGCTTTCTTT. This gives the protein CASSLGSKTEAFF.

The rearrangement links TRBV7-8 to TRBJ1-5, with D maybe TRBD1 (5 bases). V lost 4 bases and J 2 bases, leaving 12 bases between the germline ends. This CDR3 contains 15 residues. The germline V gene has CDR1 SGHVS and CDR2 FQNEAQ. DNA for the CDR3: TGTGCCAGCAGCTCTGAGGAAGGGGGCAATCAGCCCCAGCATTTT. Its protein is CASSSEEGGNQPQHF.

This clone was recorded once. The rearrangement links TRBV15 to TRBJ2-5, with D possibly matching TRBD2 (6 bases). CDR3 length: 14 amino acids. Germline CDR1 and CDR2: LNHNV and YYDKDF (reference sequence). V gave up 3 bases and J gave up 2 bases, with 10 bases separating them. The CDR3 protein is CATSRGTLQETQYF. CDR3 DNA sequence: TGTGCCACCAGCAGGGGGACTTTGCAAGAGACCCAGTACTTC. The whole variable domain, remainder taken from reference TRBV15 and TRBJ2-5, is DAMVIQNPRYQVTQFGKPVTLSCSQTLNHNVMYWYQQKSSQAPKLLFHYYDKDFNNEADTPDNFQSRRPNTSFCFLDIRSPGLGDTAMYLCATSRGTLQETQYFGPGTRLLVL.

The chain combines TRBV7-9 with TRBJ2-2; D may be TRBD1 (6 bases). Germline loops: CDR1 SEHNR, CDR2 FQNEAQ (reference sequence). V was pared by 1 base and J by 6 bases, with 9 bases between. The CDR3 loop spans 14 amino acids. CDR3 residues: CASSLVQGAGELFF. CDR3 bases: TGTGCCAGCAGCTTAGTACAGGGTGCCGGGGAGCTGTTTTTT.

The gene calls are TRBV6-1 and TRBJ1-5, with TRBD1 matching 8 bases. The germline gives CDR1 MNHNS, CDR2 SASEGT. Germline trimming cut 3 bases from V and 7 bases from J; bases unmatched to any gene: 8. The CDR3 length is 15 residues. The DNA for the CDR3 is TGTGCCAGCAGTGATAAGAGGGACAGGAGACAGCCCCAGCATTTT. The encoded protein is CASSDKRDRRQPQHF.

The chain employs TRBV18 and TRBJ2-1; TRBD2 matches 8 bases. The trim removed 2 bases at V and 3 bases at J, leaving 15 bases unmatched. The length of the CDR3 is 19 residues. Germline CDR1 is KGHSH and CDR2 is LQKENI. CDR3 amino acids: CASSPSRSGGRLGYNEQFF. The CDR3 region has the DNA TGTGCCAGCTCACCAAGCAGGAGCGGGGGTCGGCTGGGCTACAATGAGCAGTTCTTC.

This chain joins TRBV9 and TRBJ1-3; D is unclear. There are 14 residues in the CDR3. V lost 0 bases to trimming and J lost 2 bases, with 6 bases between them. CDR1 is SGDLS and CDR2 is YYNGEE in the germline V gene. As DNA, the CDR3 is TGTGCCAGCAGCGTAGATGGCACTGGAAACACCATATATTTT. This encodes CASSVDGTGNTIYF.

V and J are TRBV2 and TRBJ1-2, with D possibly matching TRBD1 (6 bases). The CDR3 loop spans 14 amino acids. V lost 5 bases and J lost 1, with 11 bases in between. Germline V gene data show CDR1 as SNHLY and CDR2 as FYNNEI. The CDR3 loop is CASSYRAFNYGYTF. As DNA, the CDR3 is TGTGCCAGCAGTTACAGGGCCTTTAACTATGGCTACACCTTC.

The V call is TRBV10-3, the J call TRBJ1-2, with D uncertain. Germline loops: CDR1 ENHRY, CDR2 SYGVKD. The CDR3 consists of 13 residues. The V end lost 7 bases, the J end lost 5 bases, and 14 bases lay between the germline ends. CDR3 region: CAIMEAGDYGYTF. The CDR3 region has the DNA TGTGCCATCATGGAGGCCGGGGATTATGGCTACACCTTC.

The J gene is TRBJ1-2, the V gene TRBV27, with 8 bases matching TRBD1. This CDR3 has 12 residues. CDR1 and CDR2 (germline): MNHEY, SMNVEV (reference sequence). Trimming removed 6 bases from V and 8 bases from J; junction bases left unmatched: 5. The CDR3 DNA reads TGTGCCAGCAGAGGACAGGGTGGGGGCTACACCTTC. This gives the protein CASRGQGGGYTF.

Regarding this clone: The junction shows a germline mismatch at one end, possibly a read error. CDR3 amino acids: CASSLQGAAYDEQFF. CDR3 DNA sequence: TGTGCCAGTAGCTTACAGGGGGCAGCCTACGATGAGCAGTTCTTC. The chain is built from TRBV19 and TRBJ2-1, with 9 bases that match TRBD1. The germline V gene has CDR1 LNHDA and CDR2 SQIVND (reference sequence). The CDR3 loop spans 15 amino acids.

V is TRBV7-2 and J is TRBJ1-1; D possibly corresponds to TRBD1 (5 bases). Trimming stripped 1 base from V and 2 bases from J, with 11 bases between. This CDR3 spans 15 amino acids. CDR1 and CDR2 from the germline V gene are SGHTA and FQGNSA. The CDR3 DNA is TGTGCCAGCAGCTTAGACTCAGGGCGCAACACTGAAGCTTTCTTT. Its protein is CASSLDSGRNTEAFF.

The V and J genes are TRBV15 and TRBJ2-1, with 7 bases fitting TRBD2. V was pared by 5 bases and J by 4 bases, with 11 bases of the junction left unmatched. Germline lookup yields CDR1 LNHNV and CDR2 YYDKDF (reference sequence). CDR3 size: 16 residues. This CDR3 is CATSGGGGRIYNEQFF. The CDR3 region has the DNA TGTGCCACCAGCGGTGGCGGGGGACGAATTTACAATGAGCAGTTCTTC. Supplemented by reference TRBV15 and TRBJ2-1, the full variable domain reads DAMVIQNPRYQVTQFGKPVTLSCSQTLNHNVMYWYQQKSSQAPKLLFHYYDKDFNNEADTPDNFQSRRPNTSFCFLDIRSPGLGDTAMYLCATSGGGGRIYNEQFFGPGTRLTVL.

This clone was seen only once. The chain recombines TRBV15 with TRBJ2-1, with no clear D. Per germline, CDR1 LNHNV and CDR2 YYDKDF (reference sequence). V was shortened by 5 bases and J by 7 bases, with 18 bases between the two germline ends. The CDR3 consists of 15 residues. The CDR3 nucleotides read TGTGCCACCAGCGTACTGTCTCCCCTTAGGAATGAGCAGTTCTTC. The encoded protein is CATSVLSPLRNEQFF.

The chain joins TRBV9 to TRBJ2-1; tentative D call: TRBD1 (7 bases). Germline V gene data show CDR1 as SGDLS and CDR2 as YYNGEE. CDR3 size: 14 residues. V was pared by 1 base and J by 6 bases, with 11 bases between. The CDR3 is CASSVQGGSNEQFF. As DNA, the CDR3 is TGTGCCAGCAGCGTACAGGGGGGCTCCAATGAGCAGTTCTTC.

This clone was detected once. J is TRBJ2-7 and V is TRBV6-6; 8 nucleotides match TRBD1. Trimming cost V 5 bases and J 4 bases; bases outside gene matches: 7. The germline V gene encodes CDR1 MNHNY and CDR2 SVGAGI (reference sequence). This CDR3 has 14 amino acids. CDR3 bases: TGTGCCAGCAGTGGACAGGGAACAATTTACGAGCAGTACTTC. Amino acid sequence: CASSGQGTIYEQYF.